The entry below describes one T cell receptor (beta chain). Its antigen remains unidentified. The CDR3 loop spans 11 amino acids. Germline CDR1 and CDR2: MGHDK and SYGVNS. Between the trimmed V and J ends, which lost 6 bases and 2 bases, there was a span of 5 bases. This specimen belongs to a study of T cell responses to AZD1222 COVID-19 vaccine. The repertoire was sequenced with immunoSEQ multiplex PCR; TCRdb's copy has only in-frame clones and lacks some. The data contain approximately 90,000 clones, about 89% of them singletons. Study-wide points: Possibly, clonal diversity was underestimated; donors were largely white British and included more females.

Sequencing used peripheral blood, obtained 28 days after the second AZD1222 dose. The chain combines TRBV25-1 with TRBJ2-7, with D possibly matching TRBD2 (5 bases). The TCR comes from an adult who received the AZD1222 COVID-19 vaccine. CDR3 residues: CASSGAYEQYF. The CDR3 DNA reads TGTGCCAGCAGCGGGGCCTACGAGCAGTACTTC.